One sample yielded the 23 T cell receptor beta chains listed below, sequenced in a study of cytomegalovirus exposure and HLA in healthy donors. Researchers ran the PCR with 60 Vbeta and 13 Jbeta primers. This table comes from immunoSEQ multiplex PCR, and its TCRdb copy is limited to in-frame clones, with some not included. The profile shows some 180,000 clones, approximately 71% of them singletons. The material sequenced was PBMCs. Every receptor here comes from a young woman in good health and CMV-seropositive.

This chain links TRBV9 with TRBJ2-1; D remains ambiguous. Germline V gene sequence: CDR1 SGDLS, CDR2 YYNGEE. CDR3 length: 14 amino acids. Trimming left V 0 bases short and J 5 bases short, with 9 bases between. CDR3 region: CASSVGAVHNEQFF. As DNA, the CDR3 is TGTGCCAGCAGCGTAGGGGCAGTCCACAATGAGCAGTTCTTC.

This sequence joins TRBV19 and TRBJ2-1, with D possibly TRBD1 on 5 matching bases. The CDR3 runs to 13 residues. V was trimmed by 6 bases and J by 5 bases, leaving 11 bases between them. Per germline, CDR1 LNHDA and CDR2 SQIVND (reference sequence). The CDR3 DNA reads as TGTGCCAGTAGCTTAGACAGAAACAATGAGCAGTTCTTC. This translates into CASSLDRNNEQFF.

The V gene is TRBV2, the J gene TRBJ2-5, with 9 bases lining up with TRBD2. CDR1 is SNHLY, CDR2 FYNNEI, per germline. The V segment lost 7 bases and the J segment 2 bases; nucleotides outside the gene matches: 2. The CDR3 extends over 13 amino acids. As DNA, the CDR3 is TGTGCCAGCACCAGCGGGGGGCAAGAGACCCAGTACTTC. Its protein is CASTSGGQETQYF.

In its sample, this clone was seen a few times. The rearrangement uses TRBV5-4 and TRBJ2-3, with 9 bases fitting TRBD2. The CDR3 runs to 14 residues. Germline CDR1 SGHNT, CDR2 YYREEE (reference sequence). The V and J ends lost 3 bases and 2 bases, in that order; junction bases with no gene match: 1. The CDR3 loop is CASSSSGVTDTQYF. In nucleotides, the CDR3 is TGTGCCAGCAGCTCTAGCGGGGTCACAGATACGCAGTATTTT.

The chain has TRBV13 and TRBJ2-3; TRBD2 aligns across 9 bases. CDR1 and CDR2 (germline): PRHDT, FYEKMQ (reference sequence). Trimming removed 2 bases from V and 3 bases from J; junction bases left unmatched: 6. The CDR3 length is 16 residues. CDR3 amino acids: CASSLRRGGVTDTQYF. The CDR3, as DNA: TGTGCCAGCAGCTTACGGCGGGGGGGAGTTACAGATACGCAGTATTTT.

The rearrangement joins TRBV29-1 to TRBJ1-5, with a possible D match to TRBD1 (5 bases). Germline CDR1 and CDR2: SQVTM and ANQGSEA. The CDR3 runs to 14 residues. The V and J ends lost 7 bases and 1 base respectively, with 14 bases between them. The CDR3 sequence: CSGFGAGSNQPQHF. The CDR3 DNA sequence: TGCAGCGGATTTGGGGCAGGGAGCAATCAGCCCCAGCATTTT.

In regard to this clone: An end of the junction differs from the germline gene, which may be a read error. J is TRBJ2-2 and V is TRBV7-7; possible D gene TRBD2, 5 bases. Germline V gene lookup returns CDR1 SSHAT and CDR2 FNYEAQ (reference sequence). CDR3 length: 14 residues. In DNA form, the CDR3 reads TGTGCTAGCAGCTTACTAGCGAACACCGGGGAGCTGTTTTTT. This translates into CASSLLANTGELFF.

The chain carries TRBV9 and TRBJ2-2; D uncertain. This CDR3 region has 12 residues. Germline V gives CDR1 SGDLS, CDR2 YYNGEE. Between the trimmed V and J ends, which lost 3 bases and 7 bases, there was a span of 7 bases. CDR3: CASSAEVGELFF. In DNA form, the CDR3 reads TGTGCCAGCAGCGCAGAAGTCGGGGAGCTGTTTTTT.

The rearrangement uses TRBV25-1 and TRBJ1-4, with D perhaps matching TRBD1 (5 bases). Germline CDR1 MGHDK, CDR2 SYGVNS. V was pared by 1 base and J by 10 bases, with 16 bases between. The CDR3 sequence is 15 residues long. The CDR3 DNA reads TGTGCCAGCAGTGAATTCCGGCAGGGCCGGGTAAAACTGTTTTTT. This codes for CASSEFRQGRVKLFF.

The rearrangement links TRBV9 to TRBJ1-6; D perhaps matches TRBD1 (5 bases). CDR1 is SGDLS and CDR2 is YYNGEE in the germline V gene. The CDR3 loop spans 14 amino acids. The V and J ends lost 0 bases and 6 bases respectively, with 7 bases between them. CDR3 nucleotides: TGTGCCAGCAGCGTAGGACAGACTAATTCACCCCTCCACTTT. This sequence encodes CASSVGQTNSPLHF.

This clone has more than one count but fewer than ten. The rearrangement uses TRBV6-6 and TRBJ1-3, with a weak D call TRBD1 (5 bases). Germline V lookup: CDR1 MNHNY, CDR2 SVGAGI (reference sequence). The CDR3 is 12 amino acids. V was cut by 6 bases and J by 2 bases, with 5 bases left in between. CDR3 residues: CASRGPGNTIYF. The CDR3 nucleotides read TGTGCCAGCAGGGGGCCTGGAAACACCATATATTTT.

The J gene is TRBJ2-7, the V gene TRBV6-1; TRBD1 agrees at 9 bases. Germline lookup yields CDR1 MNHNS and CDR2 SASEGT. This CDR3 has 15 amino acids. Trimming removed 4 bases from V and 0 bases from J; junction bases left unmatched: 4. CDR3 residues: CASSAGTGLSYEQYF. Written as DNA, the CDR3 is TGTGCCAGCAGTGCCGGGACAGGGCTCTCCTACGAGCAGTACTTC.

V usage is TRBV7-9 and J usage is TRBJ2-5; TRBD2 aligns across 8 bases. CDR3 length equals 16 residues. Germline CDR1 is SEHNR and CDR2 is FQNEAQ (reference sequence). J lost 4 bases, V lost 6 bases, and 13 bases had no gene match. The CDR3 DNA reads as TGTGCCAGCAGTTCCACCGGGACTAGGTGGGGAGAGACCCAGTACTTC. It specifies CASSSTGTRWGETQYF. The variable domain in full, completed from reference TRBV7-9 and TRBJ2-5, reads DTGVSQNPRHKITKRGQNVTFRCDPISEHNRLYWYRQTLGQGPEFLTYFQNEAQLEKSRLLSDRFSAERPKGSFSTLEIQRTEQGDSAMYLCASSSTGTRWGETQYFGPGTRLLVL.

This clone was counted only a few times. The chain combines TRBV7-2 with TRBJ1-5, with D possibly matching TRBD1 (5 bases). This CDR3 contains 15 residues. Deletions cut 1 base from V and 1 base from J, with 8 bases between. Germline CDR1 and CDR2: SGHTA and FQGNSA. The DNA for the CDR3 is TGTGCCAGCAGCTTAGGCCAGGGCAGCAATCAGCCCCAGCATTTT. It translates to CASSLGQGSNQPQHF.

J is TRBJ1-1 and V is TRBV6-6, with TRBD1 identical over 8 bases. After removal of 2 bases from V and 3 bases from J, the junction contained 8 bases not matched to a gene. Germline CDR1 is MNHNY and CDR2 is SVGAGI (reference sequence). The CDR3 is made up of 16 amino acids. For the CDR3, the DNA is TGTGCCAGCAGTTACGTCCCCGACAGGGGCGACACTGAAGCTTTCTTT. Translation gives CASSYVPDRGDTEAFF.

The rearrangement joins TRBV6-5 to TRBJ2-2; a weak D match, TRBD1 (5 bases). Trimming pared 0 bases from V and 4 bases from J, leaving 12 bases between. Germline CDR1 reads MNHEY; CDR2 reads SVGAGI. CDR3 length: 16 residues. The CDR3 sequence: CASSYSGNTGTGELFF. The CDR3 DNA follows: TGTGCCAGCAGTTACTCGGGAAATACAGGCACCGGGGAGCTGTTTTTT.

CDR3 coding DNA: TGTGCCAGCAGCCCCTCGGGGGGTTATGAGCAGTTCTTC. Its translation: CASSPSGGYEQFF. The chain combines TRBV11-3 with TRBJ2-1; 7 bases fit TRBD2. CDR1 and CDR2 from the germline V gene are SGHNT and YENEEA. V was clipped by 5 bases and J by 8 bases; unmatched bases: 6. The CDR3 consists of 13 residues.

The rearrangement links TRBV29-1 to TRBJ2-1; TRBD1 aligns across 7 bases. The CDR3 is 14 residues long. CDR1 SQVTM and CDR2 ANQGSEA come from the germline V gene. The ends lost 4 bases at V and 0 bases at J; junction bases unmatched: 3. The CDR3, as DNA: TGCAGCGTTGTAGGGGGCAGCTCCTACAATGAGCAGTTCTTC. Translated, it gives CSVVGGSSYNEQFF.

The chain couples TRBV28 to TRBJ2-7; 10 bases align to TRBD1. J was trimmed by 4 bases and V by 6 bases; bases with no gene match: 6. The germline V gene encodes CDR1 MDHEN and CDR2 SYDVKM. The CDR3 loop spans 14 amino acids. As DNA, the CDR3 is TGTGCCAGCAGGACGACGGGACAGGGGTACGAGCAGTACTTC. It yields the protein CASRTTGQGYEQYF.

In its sample, this clone was seen a few times. The chain couples TRBV7-9 to TRBJ2-2; a possible D gene is TRBD1 (5 bases). This CDR3 has 14 residues. The ends were cut back, 2 bases at V and 1 base at J, with 5 bases in the middle. Germline lookup yields CDR1 SEHNR and CDR2 FQNEAQ (reference sequence). The CDR3 loop is CASSLQGNTGELFF. The DNA for the CDR3 is TGTGCCAGCAGCTTACAGGGGAACACCGGGGAGCTGTTTTTT.

This clone came up a few times. The chain links TRBV4-3 to TRBJ1-6; D unclear. The V and J ends lost 0 bases and 10 bases respectively, with 10 bases between them. The CDR3 runs 14 residues. CDR1 is LGHNA and CDR2 is YSLEER in the germline V gene. The chain's CDR3 is CASSQDSLRSPLHF. CDR3 in DNA: TGCGCCAGCAGCCAAGATTCACTTCGGTCACCCCTCCACTTT.

The chain recombines TRBV19 with TRBJ1-2; 8 bases line up with TRBD1. The V segment lost 1 base and the J segment 7 bases; nucleotides outside the gene matches: 11. Germline V CDR1 and CDR2: LNHDA, SQIVND (reference sequence). CDR3 length equals 16 residues. This CDR3 is CASSIGGSGTGRGYTF. CDR3 sequence (DNA): TGTGCCAGTAGTATAGGAGGCTCCGGGACAGGTCGTGGCTACACCTTC.

The chain carries TRBV6-1 and TRBJ1-5, with TRBD1 as a possible D gene (6 bases). The CDR3 runs to 15 residues. V dropped 3 bases and J dropped 9 bases, with 18 bases sitting between them. Germline V lookup: CDR1 MNHNS, CDR2 SASEGT. CDR3 DNA: TGTGCCAGCAGTGAGGGAACAGGGCACCTAAGGCCCCAGCATTTT. Translation gives CASSEGTGHLRPQHF.